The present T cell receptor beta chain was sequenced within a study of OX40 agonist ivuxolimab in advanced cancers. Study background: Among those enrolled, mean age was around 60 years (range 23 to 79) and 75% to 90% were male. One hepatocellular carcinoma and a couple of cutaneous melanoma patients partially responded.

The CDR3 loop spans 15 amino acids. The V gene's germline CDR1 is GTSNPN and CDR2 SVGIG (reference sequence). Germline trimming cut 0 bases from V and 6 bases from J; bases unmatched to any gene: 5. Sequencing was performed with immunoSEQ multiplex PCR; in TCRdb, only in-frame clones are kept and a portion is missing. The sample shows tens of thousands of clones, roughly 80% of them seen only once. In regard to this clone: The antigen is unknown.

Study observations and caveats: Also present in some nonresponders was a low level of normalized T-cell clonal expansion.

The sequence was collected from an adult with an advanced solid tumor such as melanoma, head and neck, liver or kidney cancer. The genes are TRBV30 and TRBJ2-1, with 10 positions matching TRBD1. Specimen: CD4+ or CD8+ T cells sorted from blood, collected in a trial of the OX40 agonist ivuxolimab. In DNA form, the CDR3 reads TGTGCCTGGAGTGTAAGGGACAGGGGTTTCAATGAGCAGTTCTTC. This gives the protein CAWSVRDRGFNEQFF.